Listed below are T cell receptor beta chains from one sample, sequenced in a study of blood T cell repertoires in COVID-19. Repertoires were generated with immunoSEQ multiplex PCR, while TCRdb's copy carries only in-frame clones and drops some. The sample lists some 200,000 clones, about nine tenths occurring once. Sequencing was carried out using peripheral blood. The receptor set was obtained from a man aged 50 to 59 with acute or convalescent COVID-19. Both conserved end residues are part of each CDR3. Each record gives: J gene, clone size, D gene, V gene, CDR3 DNA, CDR3 protein. D genes are given only for firm matches. The size of a clone is reported for some rows only, either as once, few or many, or as a class for expanded clones.

j_call: TRBJ2-3
clone_size: NA
d_call: NA
v_call: TRBV7-6
cdr3_nt: TGTGCCAGCAGCCCCCTGATCATGGGGGGAGATACGCAGTATTTT
cdr3_aa: CASSPLIMGGDTQYF

j_call: TRBJ1-2
clone_size: NA
d_call: NA
v_call: TRBV3-1/TRBV3-2
cdr3_nt: TGTGCCAGCAGCCAAGGCCTTCCAGGGGTGAACTATGGCTACACCTTC
cdr3_aa: CASSQGLPGVNYGYTF

j_call: TRBJ1-3
clone_size: NA
d_call: NA
v_call: TRBV12-3/TRBV12-4
cdr3_nt: TGTGCCAGCAGCGACAATTCTGGAAACACCATATATTTT
cdr3_aa: CASSDNSGNTIYF

j_call: TRBJ1-2
clone_size: NA
d_call: TRBD1
v_call: TRBV19
cdr3_nt: TGTGCCAGTAGTAAGGACAGGGGTGAAGCTAACTATGGCTACACCTTC
cdr3_aa: CASSKDRGEANYGYTF

j_call: TRBJ2-3
clone_size: NA
d_call: TRBD2
v_call: TRBV19
cdr3_nt: TGTGCCAGTAGTATAGGTCCGGGACTATACGGAGATACGCAGTATTTT
cdr3_aa: CASSIGPGLYGDTQYF

j_call: TRBJ2-3
clone_size: NA
d_call: TRBD2
v_call: TRBV5-5
cdr3_nt: TGTGCCAGCAGCTGGGGACTAGCGGTGACTCCAGATACGCAGTATTTT
cdr3_aa: CASSWGLAVTPDTQYF

j_call: TRBJ1-1
clone_size: NA
d_call: TRBD1
v_call: TRBV6-5
cdr3_nt: TGTGCCAGCGTTGTAGGGGGCTTATCTGAAGCTTTCTTT
cdr3_aa: CASVVGGLSEAFF

j_call: TRBJ1-5
clone_size: NA
d_call: NA
v_call: TRBV20-1
cdr3_nt: TGCAGTGCTAGTGTTGCGTCCGGGGGGCAACCAATGAATCAGCCCCAGCATTTT
cdr3_aa: CSASVASGGQPMNQPQHF

j_call: TRBJ1-5
clone_size: NA
d_call: NA
v_call: TRBV10-3
cdr3_nt: TGTGCCATCAGTGCCGGACAGTTAACGGATCAGCCCCAGCATTTT
cdr3_aa: CAISAGQLTDQPQHF

j_call: TRBJ2-3
clone_size: NA
d_call: TRBD2
v_call: TRBV19
cdr3_nt: TGTGCCAGTAGTATGGGCGGGGGGATTACTAGCACAGATACGCAGTATTTT
cdr3_aa: CASSMGGGITSTDTQYF

j_call: TRBJ1-5
clone_size: once
d_call: TRBD1
v_call: TRBV19
cdr3_nt: TGTGCCAGTAGTATATGGTACAGGGGAGGACAGCCCCAGCATTTT
cdr3_aa: CASSIWYRGGQPQHF

j_call: TRBJ2-7
clone_size: NA
d_call: NA
v_call: TRBV7-2
cdr3_nt: TGTGCCAGCAGCTTAGTCCCCGACAGAACCTACGAGCAGTACTTC
cdr3_aa: CASSLVPDRTYEQYF

j_call: TRBJ1-2
clone_size: NA
d_call: NA
v_call: TRBV5-1
cdr3_nt: TGCGCCAGCAGCTTGTTCCAGGGGCAATATGGCTACACCTTC
cdr3_aa: CASSLFQGQYGYTF

j_call: TRBJ2-5
clone_size: few
d_call: TRBD2
v_call: TRBV7-8
cdr3_nt: TGTGCCAGCAGCTCTCTCCGACTAGCGGGGGGGAGAGAGACCCAGTACTTC
cdr3_aa: CASSSLRLAGGRETQYF

j_call: TRBJ1-2
clone_size: NA
d_call: TRBD1
v_call: TRBV18
cdr3_nt: TGTGCCAGCTCACCAGGGACAGGGGGCGGCTACACCTTC
cdr3_aa: CASSPGTGGGYTF

j_call: TRBJ1-2
clone_size: few
d_call: NA
v_call: TRBV5-4
cdr3_nt: TGTGCCAGCAGCTCGGACAGCTATGGCTACACCTTC
cdr3_aa: CASSSDSYGYTF

j_call: TRBJ1-2
clone_size: NA
d_call: NA
v_call: TRBV29-1
cdr3_nt: TGCAGCGTTGATACCTTCTTGACAGGAGGCTATGGCTACACCTTC
cdr3_aa: CSVDTFLTGGYGYTF

j_call: TRBJ1-6
clone_size: NA
d_call: NA
v_call: TRBV6-5
cdr3_nt: TGTGCCAGCAGTAACCCGACAGCACCCCTCCACTTT
cdr3_aa: CASSNPTAPLHF

j_call: TRBJ2-5
clone_size: NA
d_call: NA
v_call: TRBV9
cdr3_nt: TGTGCCAGCAGCACCCGGTGGGCAGGGGAAGGTCAAGAGACCCAGTACTTC
cdr3_aa: CASSTRWAGEGQETQYF

j_call: TRBJ1-5
clone_size: NA
d_call: NA
v_call: TRBV19
cdr3_nt: TGTGCCAGTAGACAGTTCAATCAGCCCCAGCATTTT
cdr3_aa: CASRQFNQPQHF

j_call: TRBJ1-5
clone_size: few
d_call: TRBD1
v_call: TRBV10-2
cdr3_nt: TGCGCCAGCAGTGACGGACAGGGCCCTAATCAGCCCCAGCATTTT
cdr3_aa: CASSDGQGPNQPQHF

j_call: TRBJ2-3
clone_size: NA
d_call: NA
v_call: TRBV11-2
cdr3_nt: TGTGCCAGCAGCTTAACCCGGAATCCTCGAGGAGATACGCAGTATTTT
cdr3_aa: CASSLTRNPRGDTQYF

j_call: TRBJ2-1
clone_size: NA
d_call: TRBD2
v_call: TRBV5-1
cdr3_nt: TGCGCCAGCAGCTCTTCTGCGGGGGGTAGAAGCTACAATGAGCAGTTCTTC
cdr3_aa: CASSSSAGGRSYNEQFF

j_call: TRBJ1-2
clone_size: NA
d_call: NA
v_call: TRBV7-9
cdr3_nt: TGTGCCAGCAGCTTTGGAACAGGTTCTAACTATGGCTACACCTTC
cdr3_aa: CASSFGTGSNYGYTF

j_call: TRBJ1-6
clone_size: NA
d_call: TRBD1
v_call: TRBV5-1
cdr3_nt: TGCGCCAGCAGCTCCGACAGGGTAGGGAATTCACCCCTCCACTTT
cdr3_aa: CASSSDRVGNSPLHF

j_call: TRBJ2-7
clone_size: NA
d_call: TRBD2
v_call: TRBV6-5
cdr3_nt: TGTGCCAGCAGTTACTCTTCTAGCGGGGTCTTCTACGAGCAGTACTTC
cdr3_aa: CASSYSSSGVFYEQYF

j_call: TRBJ1-4
clone_size: NA
d_call: TRBD1
v_call: TRBV3-1/TRBV3-2
cdr3_nt: TGTGCCAGCAGCCGGACAGGGGGCGCCGAAAAACTGTTTTTT
cdr3_aa: CASSRTGGAEKLFF

j_call: TRBJ2-5
clone_size: NA
d_call: NA
v_call: TRBV5-1
cdr3_nt: TGCGCCAGCAGCTTGACTCAAGAGACCCAGTACTTC
cdr3_aa: CASSLTQETQYF

j_call: TRBJ2-1
clone_size: NA
d_call: NA
v_call: TRBV5-1
cdr3_nt: TGCGCCAGCAGCTTGTCGTATAGCTCCTACAATGAGCAGTTCTTC
cdr3_aa: CASSLSYSSYNEQFF

j_call: TRBJ1-1
clone_size: NA
d_call: NA
v_call: TRBV2
cdr3_nt: TGTGCCAGCATGAATCTCGGAGGGGAGACAGAAGCTTTCTTT
cdr3_aa: CASMNLGGETEAFF

j_call: TRBJ2-2
clone_size: NA
d_call: NA
v_call: TRBV5-1
cdr3_nt: TGCGCCAGCAGATCCCAAGTAGCGAACACCGGGGAGCTGTTTTTT
cdr3_aa: CASRSQVANTGELFF

j_call: TRBJ2-1
clone_size: few
d_call: NA
v_call: TRBV11-3
cdr3_nt: TGTGCCAGCAGCTTAAGGCGAGGATGGGAGCAGTTCTTC
cdr3_aa: CASSLRRGWEQFF

j_call: TRBJ1-2
clone_size: once
d_call: NA
v_call: TRBV5-1
cdr3_nt: TGCGCCAGCAGCTTAGGGTGGGGCCCCGAAGGCTACACCTTC
cdr3_aa: CASSLGWGPEGYTF

j_call: TRBJ1-1
clone_size: NA
d_call: TRBD1
v_call: TRBV5-1
cdr3_nt: TGCGCCAGCAGCTTGGTGGCGACAGGGATCACTGAAGCTTTCTTT
cdr3_aa: CASSLVATGITEAFF

j_call: TRBJ1-3
clone_size: NA
d_call: NA
v_call: TRBV11-2
cdr3_nt: TGTGCCAGCAGCTACTATGCTGGAAACACCATATATTTT
cdr3_aa: CASSYYAGNTIYF

j_call: TRBJ1-4
clone_size: NA
d_call: NA
v_call: TRBV5-6
cdr3_nt: TGTGCCAGCAGACTCACAGGAGAAGCTAATGAAAAACTGTTTTTT
cdr3_aa: CASRLTGEANEKLFF

j_call: TRBJ2-5
clone_size: NA
d_call: NA
v_call: TRBV11-2
cdr3_nt: TGTGCCAGCAGCTCATCGGGTGAGACCCAGTACTTC
cdr3_aa: CASSSSGETQYF

j_call: TRBJ1-3
clone_size: NA
d_call: TRBD1
v_call: TRBV15
cdr3_nt: TGTGCCACCAGCACGGGACAGGGAAGGGCGGACACCATATATTTT
cdr3_aa: CATSTGQGRADTIYF

j_call: TRBJ1-1
clone_size: NA
d_call: NA
v_call: TRBV7-9
cdr3_nt: TGTGCCAGCAGCTGGACAGTCAACACTGAAGCTTTCTTT
cdr3_aa: CASSWTVNTEAFF

j_call: TRBJ2-7
clone_size: few
d_call: TRBD1
v_call: TRBV11-2
cdr3_nt: TGTGCCAGCAGCTTCGAGACAGGGTTCGAGCAGTACTTC
cdr3_aa: CASSFETGFEQYF

j_call: TRBJ2-7
clone_size: NA
d_call: TRBD2
v_call: TRBV4-1
cdr3_nt: TGCGCCAGCAGCCAAGAAACTAGCGGGGCGTACGAGCAGTACTTC
cdr3_aa: CASSQETSGAYEQYF

j_call: TRBJ1-1
clone_size: NA
d_call: NA
v_call: TRBV3-1/TRBV3-2
cdr3_nt: TGTGCCAGCAGCCAAGAGAGGGGGACGACTGAAGCTTTCTTT
cdr3_aa: CASSQERGTTEAFF